A selection of T cell receptor beta chains follows, all from one sample in a study of cytotoxic CD8 clonotypes in ibrutinib-treated CLL. Sequencing was performed with immunoSEQ multiplex PCR; in TCRdb, only in-frame clones are kept and a portion is missing. The sample holds about 140,000 clones; 70% to 85% are singletons and the top ten take around 30%. The material was PBMCs, obtained after 12 months of ibrutinib treatment. These TCRs come from a human donor with chronic lymphocytic leukemia. Each CDR3 is given with its conserved first and last residue. A D gene is named only where the DNA matches it firmly. A clone size is listed for some rows: how often the clone was seen (once, few, many), or a class if it is expanded.

D gene,V gene,clone size,J gene,CDR3 DNA,CDR3 protein
TRBD2,TRBV10-3,.,TRBJ2-1,TGTGCCGCGGGAGGGACATCTAACTCCTATGAGCAGTTCTTC,CAAGGTSNSYEQFF
.,TRBV7-2,.,TRBJ1-5,TGTGCCAGCAGCTCTCAATCCGGGACCCACTCGCATTTT,CASSSQSGTHSHF
.,TRBV5-6,few,TRBJ1-6,TGTGCCAGCAGCTCTGCCGGGAGCTCCTATAATTCACCCCTCCACTTT,CASSSAGSSYNSPLHF
.,TRBV28,.,TRBJ2-1,TGTGCCAGCAGTTTTCCCAGATACAATGAGCAGTTCTTC,CASSFPRYNEQFF
.,TRBV4-2,.,TRBJ1-1,TGTGCCAGCAGCCAAGATTTGGCAGGGGACACTGAAGCTTTCTTT,CASSQDLAGDTEAFF
.,TRBV7-2,.,TRBJ1-3,TGTGCCAGCAGCTTAACTGGAAACACCATATATTTT,CASSLTGNTIYF
.,TRBV6-1,.,TRBJ2-2,TGTGCCAGCCCCGACAGAATAGACACCGGGGAGCTGTTTTTT,CASPDRIDTGELFF
TRBD2,TRBV6-5,.,TRBJ2-3,TGTGCCAGCAGTAGGCGGGAGGGCCCGTCGGATACGCAGTATTTT,CASSRREGPSDTQYF
TRBD2,TRBV5-1,.,TRBJ2-1,TGCGCCAGCAGCTTGGGGACCTCAAGGCTACAGCGGGGGGCCTACAATGAGCAGTTCTTC,CASSLGTSRLQRGAYNEQFF
TRBD1,TRBV6-5,once,TRBJ1-1,TGTGCCAGCAGAAGGACAGGGCGTACTGAAGCTTTCTTT,CASRRTGRTEAFF
TRBD2,TRBV6-5,.,TRBJ2-5,TGTGCCAGCACACCCACGGCTAGCGGGAGAGAGACCCAGTACTTC,CASTPTASGRETQYF
TRBD1,TRBV7-9,few,TRBJ1-4,TGTGCCAGCAGCCTGGGACAGGGGGATGAAAAACTGTTTTTT,CASSLGQGDEKLFF
.,TRBV4-3,.,TRBJ1-1,TGCGCCAGCAGCCAAGGGGCGGGGAACACTGAAGCTTTCTTT,CASSQGAGNTEAFF
TRBD1,TRBV19,.,TRBJ2-7,TGTGCCAGTAGTTCACAGGGGGCCGCCTACGAGCAGTACTTC,CASSSQGAAYEQYF
TRBD1,TRBV18,.,TRBJ1-4,TGTGCCAGCTCAAAACAGGGGCCCCCTAATGAAAAACTGTTTTTT,CASSKQGPPNEKLFF
TRBD2,TRBV19,.,TRBJ2-5,TGTGCCAGTAGTATAGATGGGGGGGACTGTTATTTGTCGACCCAGTACTTC,CASSIDGGDCYLSTQYF
.,TRBV2,.,TRBJ2-7,TGTGCCAGCAGTGAAGACAGTGTAGAGCAGTACTTC,CASSEDSVEQYF
.,TRBV27,.,TRBJ1-5,TGTGCCAGCAGTTTATCCCCCGGCGTGGACAAGTTCAAGAATCAGCCCCAGCATTTT,CASSLSPGVDKFKNQPQHF
.,TRBV12-5,few,TRBJ2-7,TGTGCTAGTGGTTTGGGGGTGACCGTTAGCTCCTACGAGCAGTACTTC,CASGLGVTVSSYEQYF
TRBD2,TRBV4-2,.,TRBJ2-3,TGTGCCAGCAGAGAGGCGGGGGGGGATACGCAGTATTTT,CASREAGGDTQYF
.,TRBV6-5,.,TRBJ2-5,TGTGCCAGCAGTGACTCTTGGGCCGCACAAGAGACCCAGTACTTC,CASSDSWAAQETQYF
.,TRBV18,.,TRBJ1-4,TGTGCCAGCTCACCGTCCGGGATGGAAAAACTGTTTTTT,CASSPSGMEKLFF
TRBD1,TRBV6-1,few,TRBJ2-7,TGTGCCAGCAGTGCTTGGGGACAGACAGGTTACGAGCAGTACTTC,CASSAWGQTGYEQYF
TRBD1,TRBV28,.,TRBJ2-7,TGTGCCAGCAGTTTAGGACAGGGAGGTAGCGAGCAGTACTTC,CASSLGQGGSEQYF
.,TRBV13,.,TRBJ2-3,TGTGCCAGCAGCTCGACCTACAGGGCTCCGGACATAAGTAAGACGGATTTT,CASSSTYRAPDISKTDF
.,TRBV7-9,.,TRBJ1-2,TGTGCCAGCAGCCATACCGGCAGGGGACAAGGGGGCTACACCTTC,CASSHTGRGQGGYTF